The T cell receptor beta chain under discussion was sequenced for a study of blood T cell repertoires in COVID-19. Overall study: Both acute and convalescent COVID-19 samples were obtained from the United States, Italy and Spain.

Generated by immunoSEQ multiplex PCR, the TCRdb table keeps only in-frame clones and is missing some. The table lists under 250,000 clones, 70% to 90% of them singletons. Per the germline V gene, CDR1 is MNHEY and CDR2 is SVGAGI. The CDR3 length is 15 residues. V was pared by 0 bases and J by 3 bases, with 5 bases of the junction left unmatched. The sequence was collected from a man aged 45 to 65 with acute or convalescent COVID-19. The sample consisted of peripheral blood. This rearrangement joins TRBV6-5 to TRBJ2-7, with TRBD2 matching over 7 bases. CDR3 nucleotide sequence: TGTGCCAGCAGTTACTCTGCGTCGGGAGGCTACGAGCAGTACTTC. This gives the protein CASSYSASGGYEQYF.